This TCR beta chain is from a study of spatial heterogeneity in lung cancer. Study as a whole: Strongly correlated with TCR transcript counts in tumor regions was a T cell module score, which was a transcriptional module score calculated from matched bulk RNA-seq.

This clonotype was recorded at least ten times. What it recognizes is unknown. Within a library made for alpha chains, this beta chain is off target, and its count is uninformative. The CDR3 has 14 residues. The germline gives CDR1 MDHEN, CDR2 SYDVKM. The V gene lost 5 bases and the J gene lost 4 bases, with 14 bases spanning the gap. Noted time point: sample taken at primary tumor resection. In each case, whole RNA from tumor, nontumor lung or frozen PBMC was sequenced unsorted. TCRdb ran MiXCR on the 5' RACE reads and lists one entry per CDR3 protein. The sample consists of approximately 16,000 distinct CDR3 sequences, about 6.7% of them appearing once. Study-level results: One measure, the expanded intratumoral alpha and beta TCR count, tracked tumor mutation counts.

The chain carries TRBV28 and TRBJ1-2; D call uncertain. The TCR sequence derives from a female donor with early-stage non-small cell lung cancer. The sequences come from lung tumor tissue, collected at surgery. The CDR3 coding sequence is TGTGCCAGCAGTCGGGGTACAGCCTCCTATGGCTACACCTTC. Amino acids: CASSRGTASYGYTF.